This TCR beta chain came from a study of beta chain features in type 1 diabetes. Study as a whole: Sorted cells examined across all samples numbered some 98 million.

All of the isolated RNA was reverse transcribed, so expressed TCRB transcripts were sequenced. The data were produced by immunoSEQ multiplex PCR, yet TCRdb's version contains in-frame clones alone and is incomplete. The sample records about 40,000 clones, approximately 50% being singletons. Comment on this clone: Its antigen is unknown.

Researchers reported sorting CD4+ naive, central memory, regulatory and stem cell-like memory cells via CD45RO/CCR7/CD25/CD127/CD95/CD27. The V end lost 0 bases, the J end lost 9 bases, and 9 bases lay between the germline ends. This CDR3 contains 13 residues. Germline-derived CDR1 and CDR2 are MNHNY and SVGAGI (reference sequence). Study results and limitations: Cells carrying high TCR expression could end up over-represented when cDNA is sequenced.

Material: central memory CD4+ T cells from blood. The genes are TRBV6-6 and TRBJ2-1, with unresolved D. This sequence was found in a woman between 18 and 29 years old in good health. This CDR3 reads CASSYSKLSEQFF. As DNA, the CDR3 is TGTGCCAGCAGTTACTCGAAACTGAGTGAGCAGTTCTTC.